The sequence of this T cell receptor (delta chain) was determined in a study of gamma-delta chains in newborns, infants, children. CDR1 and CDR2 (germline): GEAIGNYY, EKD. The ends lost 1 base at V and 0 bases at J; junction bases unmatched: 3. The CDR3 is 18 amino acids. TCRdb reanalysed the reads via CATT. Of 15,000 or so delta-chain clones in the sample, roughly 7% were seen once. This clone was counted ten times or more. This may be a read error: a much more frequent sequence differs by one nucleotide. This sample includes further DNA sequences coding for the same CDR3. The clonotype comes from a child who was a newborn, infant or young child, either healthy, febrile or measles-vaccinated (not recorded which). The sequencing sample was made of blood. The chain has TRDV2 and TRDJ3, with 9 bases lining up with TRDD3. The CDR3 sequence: CACDTYWGNSWDTRQMFF. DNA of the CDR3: TGTGCCTGTGACACGTACTGGGGGAACTCCTGGGACACCCGACAGATGTTTTTC.